A single sample is the source of the 24 T cell receptor beta chains below, sequenced in a study of blood T cell repertoires in COVID-19. This table comes from immunoSEQ multiplex PCR, and its TCRdb copy is limited to in-frame clones, with some not included. The table includes about 70,000 clones, roughly 91% detected once. The sequenced sample consisted of peripheral blood. These TCRs come from a human donor in a cohort sampled during active COVID-19.

This clone showed up just a few times. The rearrangement uses TRBV7-9 and TRBJ2-2, with TRBD2 matching over 9 bases. J gave up 5 bases and V 5 bases, and 12 bases lay outside the gene matches. CDR1 is SEHNR and CDR2 is FQNEAQ in the germline V gene (reference sequence). The length of the CDR3 is 17 residues. For the CDR3, the DNA is TGTGCCAGCAGCCCACGAGGAGGAAGCGGGAGGACCGGGGAGCTGTTTTTT. Protein product: CASSPRGGSGRTGELFF.

This clone occurred a few times. V usage is TRBV20-1 and J usage is TRBJ2-7; D not resolved. V lost 6 bases to trimming and J lost 4 bases, with 10 bases between them. CDR1 is DFQATT, CDR2 SNEGSKA, per germline (reference sequence). The length of the CDR3 is 11 residues. CDR3 amino acids: CSAVTEYEQYF. CDR3 DNA sequence: TGCAGTGCGGTAACAGAGTACGAGCAGTACTTC.

The rearrangement links TRBV7-9 to TRBJ2-5, with unresolved D. V gave up 5 bases and J gave up 2 bases, with 12 bases separating them. This CDR3 spans 14 amino acids. Germline V gene sequence: CDR1 SEHNR, CDR2 FQNEAQ (reference sequence). The CDR3, as DNA: TGTGCCAGCAGCCCCCTAAACGTTCAAGAGACCCAGTACTTC. It encodes CASSPLNVQETQYF.

The J gene is TRBJ2-2, the V gene TRBV7-3, with a weak D call TRBD1 (5 bases). Between the trimmed V and J ends, which lost 6 bases and 6 bases, there was a span of 11 bases. The CDR3 is 13 residues long. Germline V lookup: CDR1 SGHTA, CDR2 FQGTGA. CDR3 coding DNA: TGTGCCAGCAGGCAGGGAAGGGCCGGGGAGCTGTTTTTT. It codes for CASRQGRAGELFF.

V usage is TRBV5-8 and J usage is TRBJ2-1; TRBD2 is a possible D gene (6 bases). This CDR3 spans 14 amino acids. The germline gives CDR1 SGHTS, CDR2 YDEGEE. The germline V and J ends were trimmed by 1 base and 6 bases, with 11 bases remaining between them. This CDR3 reads CASSLFPGSNEQFF. CDR3 DNA: TGTGCCAGCAGCTTGTTTCCCGGGAGCAATGAGCAGTTCTTC.

The chain is built from TRBV5-6 and TRBJ2-3; tentative D call: TRBD2 (6 bases). The V end lost 1 base, the J end lost 10 bases, and 10 bases lay between the germline ends. This CDR3 contains 12 residues. CDR1 SGHDT and CDR2 YYEEEE come from the germline V gene. DNA of the CDR3: TGTGCCAGCAGCTTGCCGGGACTCCCGCAGTATTTT. It yields the protein CASSLPGLPQYF.

The V and J genes are TRBV11-2 and TRBJ1-2; 7 bases map to TRBD1. The CDR3 is 15 amino acids. Germline V gene lookup returns CDR1 SGHAT and CDR2 FQNNGV. V shed 1 base, J shed 1 base, and the junction held 3 bases outside the gene matches. CDR3 amino acids: CASSLGGQINYGYTF. The CDR3 nucleotides are TGTGCCAGCAGCTTAGGGGGACAGATTAACTATGGCTACACCTTC.

J is TRBJ1-1 and V is TRBV27; possible D gene TRBD1, 5 bases. Germline V gives CDR1 MNHEY, CDR2 SMNVEV (reference sequence). This CDR3 contains 15 residues. V shed 0 bases and J shed 9 bases, with 17 bases lying between them. Written as DNA, the CDR3 is TGTGCCAGCAGTTTATCATCGACAGTGCCGATAAAAGCTTTCTTT. Its translation: CASSLSSTVPIKAFF.

This clone turned up a few times. The J gene is TRBJ1-3, the V gene TRBV7-9, with 7 bases fitting TRBD1. Germline loops: CDR1 SEHNR, CDR2 FQNEAQ (reference sequence). The CDR3 sequence is 17 residues long. With V trimmed by 9 bases and J by 0 bases, 14 bases remained unmatched. This CDR3 is CASLPGTVFFSGNTIYF. CDR3 bases: TGTGCCAGTCTTCCCGGGACAGTTTTTTTCTCTGGAAACACCATATATTTT.

This clone came up a few times. The chain links TRBV5-4 to TRBJ2-7; 11 bases fit TRBD2. Trimming removed 4 bases from V and 4 bases from J; junction bases left unmatched: 4. The CDR3 is 14 residues long. The germline V gene encodes CDR1 SGHNT and CDR2 YYREEE (reference sequence). CDR3 nucleotide sequence: TGTGCCAGCAGCCAGGGACTAGCGGAGTACGAGCAGTACTTC. This encodes CASSQGLAEYEQYF.

In its sample, this clone was seen once. The rearrangement joins TRBV7-9 to TRBJ2-1; TRBD2 matches 13 bases. The length of the CDR3 is 16 residues. In germline, CDR1 is SEHNR, CDR2 FQNEAQ (reference sequence). Trimming at V came to 1 base and at J to 6 bases, leaving 3 bases not matched to a gene. In DNA form, the CDR3 reads TGTGCCAGCAGCTTAGTTTGGACTAGCGGGAGCAATGAGCAGTTCTTC. This translates into CASSLVWTSGSNEQFF.

To note about this clone: In the same sample, other DNA sequences code for this CDR3. The gene calls are TRBV19 and TRBJ2-1; no clear D gene. With 4 bases removed from V and 1 base from J, the gap between germline ends came to 8 bases. Germline lookup yields CDR1 LNHDA and CDR2 SQIVND (reference sequence). This CDR3 has 14 amino acids. CDR3 sequence reads: CASSSGHSYNEQFF. The CDR3 DNA follows: TGTGCCAGTAGTAGCGGCCATTCCTACAATGAGCAGTTCTTC.

The chain employs TRBV6-5 and TRBJ2-3; no reliable D call. Germline assignment: CDR1 MNHEY and CDR2 SVGAGI. Trimming removed 6 bases at V and 5 bases at J, with 15 bases between. The CDR3 extends over 14 amino acids. The CDR3, as DNA: TGTGCCAGCAGACCCACGTCTATCATAGATACGCAGTATTTT. Translation gives CASRPTSIIDTQYF.

The chain couples TRBV3-1 (or the pseudogene TRBV3-2) to TRBJ1-1; 10 bases fit TRBD1. The CDR3 covers 15 residues. The germline V gene has CDR1 LGHDT and CDR2 YNNKEL (reference sequence). J gave up 3 bases and V 5 bases, and 6 bases lay outside the gene matches. The CDR3 region is CASSNRQGADTEAFF. The DNA for the CDR3 is TGTGCCAGCAGCAACAGACAGGGGGCGGACACTGAAGCTTTCTTT.

This chain connects TRBV6-5 to TRBJ2-7; TRBD1 aligns across 7 bases. V was clipped by 2 bases and J by 2 bases; unmatched bases: 6. The germline V gene has CDR1 MNHEY and CDR2 SVGAGI. The CDR3 has 15 residues. Here the CDR3 DNA reads TGTGCCAGCAGTTACGACCCTACAGGGGCCTACGAGCAGTACTTC. Protein sequence: CASSYDPTGAYEQYF.

This chain connects TRBV7-4 to TRBJ2-7; D is perhaps TRBD2 (6 bases). In germline, CDR1 is SGHVT, CDR2 SQSDAQ. This CDR3 spans 15 amino acids. The germline V and J ends were trimmed by 6 bases and 0 bases, with 15 bases remaining between them. CDR3 protein: CASRGFSGPSYEQYV. The CDR3 DNA reads as TGTGCCAGCAGGGGGTTTAGCGGCCCCTCCTACGAGCAGTACGTC.

This clone was counted once. This chain uses TRBV24-1 with TRBJ2-3, with TRBD2 identical over 10 bases. Looked up from germline, CDR1 is KGHDR and CDR2 is SFDVKD. The CDR3 runs 17 residues. Trimming at V came to 3 bases and at J to 3 bases, leaving 8 bases not matched to a gene. The CDR3 nucleotides read TGTGCCACCAGTGATGCTCTAGCGGGAGTAATAACAGATACGCAGTATTTT. Protein product: CATSDALAGVITDTQYF.

This clone was seen only a few times. The chain carries TRBV2 and TRBJ1-2; possible D gene TRBD1, 6 bases. Germline CDR1 is SNHLY and CDR2 is FYNNEI. This CDR3 comprises 14 residues. Trimming took off 6 bases at V and 6 bases at J, with 17 bases between the two ends. CDR3: CASSVHREKDGYTF. CDR3 in DNA: TGTGCCAGCAGCGTTCACAGGGAAAAGGATGGCTACACCTTC.

This chain connects TRBV3-1 (or the pseudogene TRBV3-2) to TRBJ2-3; maybe TRBD2 (5 bases). Trimming removed 2 bases at V and 2 bases at J, with 8 bases between. This CDR3 region has 14 residues. Looked up from germline, CDR1 is LGHDT and CDR2 is YNNKEL (reference sequence). The CDR3 DNA reads TGTGCCAGCAGCCAATTGGGAGTCACAGATACGCAGTATTTT. Its translation is CASSQLGVTDTQYF.

V is TRBV2 and J is TRBJ2-7; a weak D match, TRBD2 (5 bases). From germline, CDR1 is SNHLY and CDR2 FYNNEI. The CDR3 is 11 residues long. Trimming removed 6 bases at V and 7 bases at J, with 10 bases between. The CDR3 protein is CASSHTGEQYF. CDR3 sequence (DNA): TGTGCCAGCAGCCACACGGGGGAGCAGTACTTC.

The V and J genes are TRBV5-1 and TRBJ2-1, with D maybe TRBD2 (5 bases). Germline V gene data show CDR1 as SGHRS and CDR2 as YFSETQ. Trimming removed 0 bases from V and 6 bases from J, with 13 bases in between. The CDR3 contains 15 residues. CDR3 sequence reads: CASSLGPNLANEQFF. In DNA form, the CDR3 reads TGCGCCAGCAGCTTGGGCCCAAACCTAGCCAATGAGCAGTTCTTC. Together with reference TRBV5-1 and TRBJ2-1, the CDR3 gives the full variable domain: KAGVTQTPRYLIKTRGQQVTLSCSPISGHRSVSWYQQTPGQGLQFLFEYFSETQRNKGNFPGRFSGRQFSNSRSEMNVSTLELGDSALYLCASSLGPNLANEQFFGPGTRLTVL.

The V gene is TRBV3-1 (or the pseudogene TRBV3-2), the J gene TRBJ2-6, with 11 bases identical to TRBD1. Looked up from germline, CDR1 is LGHDT and CDR2 is YNNKEL (reference sequence). CDR3 length equals 17 residues. V gave up 5 bases and J gave up 4 bases; unmatched junction bases: 7. CDR3 nucleotide sequence: TGTGCCAGCAGCAGGACAGGGGGCGGTGTGGGGGCCAACGTCCTGACTTTC. Protein: CASSRTGGGVGANVLTF.

The gene calls are TRBV19 and TRBJ2-3; 9 bases are shared with TRBD1. The V segment lost 3 bases and the J segment 3 bases; nucleotides outside the gene matches: 4. This CDR3 region has 15 residues. Germline assignment: CDR1 LNHDA and CDR2 SQIVND (reference sequence). The CDR3 spells CASSIRTGETDTQYF. CDR3 DNA sequence: TGTGCCAGTAGTATCCGGACAGGGGAGACAGATACGCAGTATTTT.

The chain recombines TRBV7-9 with TRBJ2-5; maybe TRBD1 (5 bases). With 4 bases removed from V and 2 bases from J, the gap between germline ends came to 17 bases. Germline V CDR1 and CDR2: SEHNR, FQNEAQ (reference sequence). This CDR3 spans 16 amino acids. As DNA, the CDR3 is TGTGCCAGCAGCTGGGGCCACCCGGAGCTACAAGAGACCCAGTACTTC. Protein sequence: CASSWGHPELQETQYF.